This T cell receptor beta chain was sequenced during a study of Graves' ophthalmopathy and Graves' hyperthyroidism. This CDR3 is built from 15 residues. V was shortened by 1 base and J by 4 bases, with 14 bases between the two germline ends. The germline V gene has CDR1 SGHRS and CDR2 YFSETQ. RNA served as the template for amplifying TCR beta CDR3 regions. RT-PCR was first run with HTBI primers, then multiplex PCR in a second round. TCRdb re-analysed the multiplex PCR reads in MiXCR, keeping a single row per CDR3 protein. The sample lists approximately 700,000 distinct CDR3 sequences, around 40% seen once, with 40% to 45% in the top ten. This clonotype was counted only a few times. Its antigen is undetermined. With a duration under 3 months, ophthalmopathy in the donors showed moderate-to-severe activity, CAS ≥3 and NOSPECS ≥4. Certain patients, namely those with other autoimmune diseases, uncontrolled infections, pregnancy or lactation, were excluded.

Points from the study as a whole: Ophthalmopathy progression cases were predicted by the model with roughly 71% sensitivity and almost 75% specificity. Clonotypes were expanded in thyroid at above 0.001 frequency, and most also appeared in blood.

The chain employs TRBV5-1 and TRBJ1-1, with D perhaps TRBD1 (5 bases). Specimen: peripheral blood. The TCR originated in an adult man with Graves' ophthalmopathy. CDR3 in DNA: TGCGCCAGCAGCTTGAACCCGGACAAGGGCACTGAAGCTTTCTTT. Translation: CASSLNPDKGTEAFF. The whole variable domain, filled in from reference TRBV5-1 and TRBJ1-1, reads KAGVTQTPRYLIKTRGQQVTLSCSPISGHRSVSWYQQTPGQGLQFLFEYFSETQRNKGNFPGRFSGRQFSNSRSEMNVSTLELGDSALYLCASSLNPDKGTEAFFGQGTRLTVV.